These 9 T cell receptor beta chains were all obtained from the same sample, sequenced in a study of T-cell reconstitution after alpha-beta-depleted transplantation in children. Preparing the TCRbeta library involved the use of unique molecular identifiers. TCRdb processed the PCR reads anew with MiXCR; each CDR3 protein has one entry. The sample has approximately 630,000 distinct CDR3 sequences; about an eighth are singletons. This specimen consisted of PBMCs, obtained before TCRalphabeta/CD19-depleted stem cell transplant. These receptors all stem from a girl aged 2-10 years with congenital amegakaryocytic thrombocytopenia, due to receive a stem cell transplant.

This clonotype was picked up many times. The chain links TRBV7-8 to TRBJ2-5; D uncertain. The CDR3 extends over 16 amino acids. CDR1 is SGHVS and CDR2 is FQNEAQ in the germline V gene. V was cut by 5 bases and J by 2 bases, with 18 bases left in between. CDR3 bases: TGTGCCAGCAGCCTGGCGGTTCCTCGAGCTCAAGAGACCCAGTACTTC. It encodes CASSLAVPRAQETQYF.

This clonotype came up many times. The gene calls are TRBV20-1 and TRBJ1-1; D remains unclear. Germline CDR1 reads DFQATT; CDR2 reads SNEGSKA (reference sequence). The CDR3 has 14 residues. The ends were cut back, 5 bases at V and 0 bases at J, with 13 bases in the middle. The CDR3 nucleotides are TGCAGTGCTCTATTGATAGTGATGAACACTGAAGCTTTCTTT. Translating gives CSALLIVMNTEAFF.

The J gene is TRBJ1-2, the V gene TRBV6-2 or TRBV6-3, with 9 positions matching TRBD1. The germline V gene encodes CDR1 MNHEY and CDR2 SVGEGT. J gave up 7 bases and V 8 bases, and 11 bases lay outside the gene matches. There are 14 residues in the CDR3. The CDR3 nucleotides read TGTGCCAGCGGGGGACAGGGCCTTCTACTTGGCTACACCTTC. It is translated as CASGGQGLLLGYTF.

For this clonotype: This sequence may be a read error, since a much larger clone differs from it by one base. The chain combines TRBV5-1 with TRBJ2-1; TRBD2 agrees at 7 bases. The CDR3 is 15 residues long. Losses at the gene ends were 7 bases for V and 4 bases for J; bases not matched to a gene: 11. Germline CDR1 SGHRS, CDR2 YFSETQ. In DNA, the CDR3 is TGCGCCAGCTGGGAGGGGCGGGGATTTTACAATGAGCAGTTCTTC. Translating gives CASWEGRGFYNEQFF.

This clonotype has a count of ten or more. CDR3 sequence reads: CASSLDVKTGDETQYF. The CDR3 DNA sequence: TGTGCCAGCAGCTTAGATGTTAAAACGGGAGACGAGACCCAGTACTTC. This chain uses TRBV7-8 with TRBJ2-5; D might be TRBD2 (6 bases). Trimming shortened V by 1 base and J by 5 bases, and 17 bases separated the two germline ends. The germline CDR1 and CDR2 sequences are SGHVS and FQNEAQ. This CDR3 spans 16 amino acids.

In this sample, this clonotype turned up a few times. The chain recombines TRBV5-6 with TRBJ1-1; D is undetermined. V was pared by 4 bases and J by 0 bases, with 16 bases between. CDR1 is SGHDT and CDR2 is YYEEEE in the germline V gene. The CDR3 is made up of 16 amino acids. In DNA, the CDR3 is TGTGCCAGCAGCGGAAACCTGGAACCACTGAACACTGAAGCTTTCTTT. As protein: CASSGNLEPLNTEAFF. The variable domain in full, with the rest retrieved from reference TRBV5-6 and TRBJ1-1, is DAGVTQSPTHLIKTRGQQVTLRCSPKSGHDTVSWYQQALGQGPQFIFQYYEEEERQRGNFPDRFSGHQFPNYSSELNVNALLLGDSALYLCASSGNLEPLNTEAFFGQGTRLTVV.

This clonotype turned up a few times. The V and J genes are TRBV5-1 and TRBJ2-7, with 12 positions matching TRBD2. With V trimmed by 0 bases and J by 2 bases, 3 bases remained unmatched. Germline CDR1 SGHRS, CDR2 YFSETQ. CDR3 length: 16 residues. The CDR3 DNA reads as TGCGCCAGCAGCTTGGTCAGGACTAGCGGGACCTACGAGCAGTACTTC. Translated: CASSLVRTSGTYEQYF.

This clonotype was seen more than once but under ten times. The chain is built from TRBV3-1 and TRBJ1-1; tentatively, D is TRBD1 (5 bases). Trimming removed 1 base at V and 0 bases at J, with 15 bases between. The CDR3 runs to 17 residues. Looked up from germline, CDR1 is LGHDT and CDR2 is YNNKEL (reference sequence). As DNA, the CDR3 is TGTGCCAGCAGCCAAGGGATGCTCGGGGGAATGAACACTGAAGCTTTCTTT. This codes for CASSQGMLGGMNTEAFF.

This clonotype was detected only a few times. CDR3 loop: CASSFDLGLAGADTQYF. The CDR3 region has the DNA TGTGCCAGCAGCTTCGATCTGGGACTAGCGGGAGCAGATACGCAGTATTTT. The chain combines TRBV7-9 with TRBJ2-3, with TRBD2 identical over 14 bases. The germline gives CDR1 SEHNR, CDR2 FQNEAQ (reference sequence). V shed 3 bases, J shed 4 bases, and the junction held 6 bases outside the gene matches. The CDR3 extends over 17 amino acids.